This entry is about one T cell receptor beta chain. These data come from a study of T cell responses to AZD1222 COVID-19 vaccine. Data came from immunoSEQ multiplex PCR; TCRdb stores just in-frame clones and leaves some out. This table holds more than 90,000 clones, 88% found once. CDR3 size: 15 residues. Germline V lookup: CDR1 LGHDT, CDR2 YNNKEL (reference sequence). Trimming removed 5 bases from V and 7 bases from J, with 15 bases in between. The receptor comes from an adult who received the AZD1222 COVID-19 vaccine. This chain uses TRBV3-1 (or the pseudogene TRBV3-2) with TRBJ1-6; D is undetermined. This specimen was peripheral blood, taken 28 days after the second AZD1222 dose. The CDR3 nucleotides read TGTGCCAGCAGCGAGAGACCCGGCGACAATTCACCCCTCCACTTT. Protein sequence: CASSERPGDNSPLHF.